These 9 T cell receptor beta chains originate from one sample sequenced in a study of blood T cell repertoires in COVID-19. Here immunoSEQ multiplex PCR was the method, and the copy in TCRdb shows in-frame clones only, minus some. The table records 200,000 to 250,000 clones, around 84% of them present only once. Material for sequencing was peripheral blood. Source of these receptors: a human donor in a cohort sampled during active COVID-19.

V and J are TRBV2 and TRBJ2-7; D possibly corresponds to TRBD2 (6 bases). The CDR3 runs to 15 residues. Germline CDR1 reads SNHLY; CDR2 reads FYNNEI. V dropped 6 bases and J dropped 4 bases, with 19 bases sitting between them. CDR3 sequence reads: CASREQTPSGYEQYF. The CDR3 bases are TGTGCCAGCAGGGAGCAGACTCCCAGCGGGTACGAGCAGTACTTC. Full variable domain (missing parts from reference TRBV2 and TRBJ2-7): EPEVTQTPSHQVTQMGQEVILRCVPISNHLYFYWYRQILGQKVEFLVSFYNNEISEKSEIFDDQFSVERPDGSNFTLKIRSTKLEDSAMYFCASREQTPSGYEQYFGPGTRLTVT.

The chain carries TRBV28 and TRBJ2-7; 10 bases match TRBD2. The CDR3 length is 15 residues. Germline V gene lookup returns CDR1 MDHEN and CDR2 SYDVKM. V shed 6 bases, J shed 0 bases, and the junction held 5 bases outside the gene matches. This CDR3 is CASSTSGTYSYEQYF. The CDR3 nucleotides read TGTGCCAGCAGCACTAGCGGGACCTACTCCTACGAGCAGTACTTC.

The V and J genes are TRBV6-5 and TRBJ1-2; D gene uncertain. The length of the CDR3 is 13 residues. CDR1 and CDR2 from the germline V gene are MNHEY and SVGAGI. V was shortened by 0 bases and J by 6 bases, with 8 bases between the two germline ends. This CDR3 is CASSYSGIHGYTF. CDR3 nucleotide sequence: TGTGCCAGCAGTTACTCCGGGATACATGGCTACACCTTC.

This chain links TRBV15 with TRBJ1-2, with TRBD1 matching over 7 bases. With V trimmed by 0 bases and J by 4 bases, 8 bases remained unmatched. Per germline, CDR1 LNHNV and CDR2 YYDKDF (reference sequence). The CDR3 runs to 16 residues. The CDR3 DNA sequence: TGTGCCACCAGCAGAGATTTCCGGCAGGGGGGCTATGGCTACACCTTC. Amino acids: CATSRDFRQGGYGYTF.

The V and J genes are TRBV4-1 and TRBJ2-7; 12 nucleotides match TRBD2. The trim removed 3 bases at V and 2 bases at J, leaving 5 bases unmatched. Looked up from germline, CDR1 is MGHRA and CDR2 is YSYEKL. The CDR3 totals 16 residues. CDR3 residues: CASSQGGLAGTYEQYF. CDR3 DNA: TGCGCCAGCAGCCAGGGTGGACTAGCGGGAACCTACGAGCAGTACTTC.

V gene TRBV28 combines with J gene TRBJ2-5; 7 bases fit TRBD1. The germline gives CDR1 MDHEN, CDR2 SYDVKM. Trimming cost V 3 bases and J 3 bases; bases outside gene matches: 13. This CDR3 has 17 residues. CDR3 residues: CASSLSSSTGKKETQYF. The DNA for the CDR3 is TGTGCCAGCAGTTTGAGCTCCTCGACAGGGAAAAAAGAGACCCAGTACTTC. The whole variable domain, remainder taken from reference TRBV28 and TRBJ2-5, is DVKVTQSSRYLVKRTGEKVFLECVQDMDHENMFWYRQDPGLGLRLIYFSYDVKMKEKGDIPEGYSVSREKKERFSLILESASTNQTSMYLCASSLSSSTGKKETQYFGPGTRLLVL.

The chain has TRBV28 and TRBJ2-7, with D perhaps matching TRBD2 (7 bases). V dropped 11 bases and J dropped 5 bases, with 19 bases sitting between them. This CDR3 is built from 13 residues. CDR1 is MDHEN and CDR2 is SYDVKM in the germline V gene. The CDR3 region is CAGARRGRDEQYF. CDR3 DNA: TGTGCCGGAGCCCGGCGGGGGCGGGACGAGCAGTACTTC.

The rearrangement uses TRBV7-9 and TRBJ2-7, with D uncertain. Germline loops: CDR1 SEHNR, CDR2 FQNEAQ (reference sequence). The CDR3 runs to 12 residues. Deletions cut 5 bases from V and 6 bases from J, with 11 bases between. The CDR3 spells CASSPSSPEQYF. CDR3 sequence (DNA): TGTGCCAGCAGCCCGTCAAGCCCCGAGCAGTACTTC. Full variable domain (missing parts from reference TRBV7-9 and TRBJ2-7): DTGVSQNPRHKITKRGQNVTFRCDPISEHNRLYWYRQTLGQGPEFLTYFQNEAQLEKSRLLSDRFSAERPKGSFSTLEIQRTEQGDSAMYLCASSPSSPEQYFGPGTRLTVT.

This chain joins TRBV12-5 and TRBJ2-3; 11 positions agree with TRBD2. This CDR3 is 15 amino acids long. V dropped 3 bases and J dropped 3; count of bases not matched to a gene: 2. The V gene's germline CDR1 is LGHNT and CDR2 FRNRAP. The CDR3 loop reads CASGFVAGGTDTQYF. CDR3 nucleotide sequence: TGTGCTAGTGGTTTTGTAGCGGGAGGGACAGATACGCAGTATTTT.